This T cell receptor (beta chain) was recovered during a study of memory CD8 T cells in hepatitis C reinfection. For the study at large: Chronic HCV followed reinfection in a couple of donors who cleared primary infection. Between 12 and 24 weeks after reinfection detection, late samples were drawn.

The time point here: late/post reinfection, 12 to 24 weeks after detection. TCR sequencing was done directly ex vivo on sorted cells, without expansion in vitro. People who inject drugs from Montreal's HEPCO study were the donors. Total naive CD8 T cells were sorted as viable CD3+ CD8+ CD45RO- cells from a couple of donors. TCRdb's table, derived via immunoSEQ multiplex PCR, lists solely in-frame clones and lacks some. The data hold about 50,000 clones, with roughly 89% observed a single time. Trimming removed 3 bases from V and 4 bases from J, with 16 bases in between. The CDR3 contains 16 residues. Looked up from germline, CDR1 is MDHEN and CDR2 is SYDVKM.

The chain has TRBV28 and TRBJ1-5; D unresolved. The sample consisted of naive CD8+ T cells sorted from blood. This TCR was recovered from a man aged 18 to 30 with hepatitis C virus infection. CDR3 region: CASSFQEGSVNQPQHF. The CDR3 bases are TGTGCCAGCAGTTTTCAGGAGGGATCGGTAAATCAGCCCCAGCATTTT.